The 27 T cell receptor beta chains presented below share a single source sample, sequenced in a study of T cell repertoires in cytomegalovirus infection. Their specific antigens are unknown. In TCRdb, the reads were re-called with MiXCR into one record per CDR3 protein. In the table there are approximately 910,000 distinct CDR3 sequences, roughly 31% of which are singletons. This sample comprised cultured CD8+ T cells from PBMCs, obtained from culture after CMV antigen stimulation. All receptors come from a human donor in good health (CMV status not recorded). Some clones in this sample may be carry-over from other donors' samples.

This clonotype occurred a few times. V is TRBV4-1 and J is TRBJ1-1; TRBD1 aligns across 8 bases. The CDR3 extends over 16 amino acids. CDR1 and CDR2 from the germline V gene are MGHRA and YSYEKL. Trimming removed 0 bases from V and 2 bases from J; junction bases left unmatched: 5. CDR3 amino acids: CASSQELTGGNTEAFF. CDR3 DNA: TGCGCCAGCAGCCAAGAACTAACAGGGGGTAACACTGAAGCTTTCTTT.

This clonotype was counted at least ten times. This chain links TRBV7-2 with TRBJ1-2; TRBD1 is a possible D gene (5 bases). Germline values: CDR1 SGHTA, CDR2 FQGNSA. Trimming left V 4 bases short and J 4 bases short, with 10 bases between. This CDR3 is built from 13 residues. The DNA for the CDR3 is TGTGCCAGCAGCTCGGAGGGGTTCTATGGCTACACCTTC. Encoded protein: CASSSEGFYGYTF.

This clonotype was detected many times. This chain uses TRBV12-3 or TRBV12-4 with TRBJ1-6; D gene ambiguous. V was cut by 5 bases and J by 2 bases, with 10 bases left in between. The CDR3 runs 15 residues. The DNA of the CDR3 is TGTGCCAGCAGTCCCGAGGGAACCTATAATTCACCCCTCCACTTT. This codes for CASSPEGTYNSPLHF.

CDR3 protein: CSARDGDNEQFF. In nucleotides, the CDR3 is TGCAGTGCTAGGGACGGAGACAATGAGCAGTTCTTC. The chain couples TRBV20-1 to TRBJ2-1; no definite D call. The length of the CDR3 is 12 residues. Trimming removed 3 bases from V and 5 bases from J, with 8 bases in between. The V gene's germline CDR1 is DFQATT and CDR2 SNEGSKA (reference sequence).

The chain recombines TRBV5-6 with TRBJ2-5; D perhaps matches TRBD2 (7 bases). The germline V and J ends were trimmed by 4 bases and 5 bases, with 18 bases remaining between them. The CDR3 loop spans 15 amino acids. The germline V gene encodes CDR1 SGHDT and CDR2 YYEEEE. CDR3 DNA sequence: TGTGCCAGCAGCCTTATCGGGGGGCTCGGGGAGACCCAGTACTTC. Residues: CASSLIGGLGETQYF.

This rearrangement joins TRBV7-9 to TRBJ1-2; D is unresolved. Germline V gene sequence: CDR1 SEHNR, CDR2 FQNEAQ (reference sequence). CDR3 length: 14 amino acids. The ends were cut back, 0 bases at V and 4 bases at J, with 9 bases in the middle. The CDR3 spells CASSLAGFSYGYTF. The CDR3 nucleotides read TGTGCCAGCAGCTTAGCTGGTTTTTCCTATGGCTACACCTTC.

This clonotype was observed a few times. The gene calls are TRBV7-9 and TRBJ2-1; 7 bases map to TRBD1. Unmatched junction bases numbered 7, after V lost 5 bases and J lost 0 bases. Germline V gives CDR1 SEHNR, CDR2 FQNEAQ (reference sequence). The CDR3 length is 16 residues. This CDR3 is CASSPRDRDSYNEQFF. The DNA of the CDR3 is TGTGCCAGCAGCCCACGAGACAGGGACTCCTACAATGAGCAGTTCTTC.

This clonotype was picked up many times. The V and J genes are TRBV7-8 and TRBJ2-1; 7 nucleotides align to TRBD1. From germline, CDR1 is SGHVS and CDR2 FQNEAQ. V shed 5 bases and J 7 bases; nucleotides not matched to a gene: 5. The length of the CDR3 is 13 residues. CDR3 DNA: TGTGCCAGCAGCACACAACAGGGGAATGAGCAGTTCTTC. Amino acids: CASSTQQGNEQFF.

The rearrangement uses TRBV5-3 and TRBJ1-6; D is unclear. Being an ORF, TRBV5-3 has a function that is uncertain. Trimming left V 8 bases short and J 4 bases short, with 16 bases between. The CDR3 is made up of 15 amino acids. CDR3 coding DNA: TGTGCCAGCAGCCCCCGACCCAATTATAATTCACCCCTCCACTTT. Its protein is CASSPRPNYNSPLHF.

The rearrangement joins TRBV4-3 to TRBJ1-2; D possibly corresponds to TRBD1 (5 bases). Trimming took 7 bases from V and 6 from J, leaving 21 bases between them. The CDR3 is 15 residues long. Germline V gene data show CDR1 as LGHNA and CDR2 as YSLEER. The CDR3 is CASITVRAVADGYTF. In nucleotides, the CDR3 is TGCGCCAGCATCACTGTCAGGGCCGTTGCGGATGGCTACACCTTC.

V is TRBV27 and J is TRBJ2-7; a possible D gene is TRBD1 (6 bases). Germline V gene lookup returns CDR1 MNHEY and CDR2 SMNVEV (reference sequence). V was trimmed by 5 bases and J by 2 bases, leaving 10 bases between them. CDR3 length equals 13 residues. The CDR3 sequence: CASSPQGPYEQYV. The CDR3 DNA is TGTGCCAGCAGTCCACAGGGCCCCTACGAGCAGTACGTC.

This clonotype was seen more than once but under ten times. The rearrangement joins TRBV12-3 or TRBV12-4 to TRBJ2-3, with TRBD2 matching over 8 bases. V dropped 5 bases and J dropped 2; count of bases not matched to a gene: 6. The CDR3 spans 15 residues. DNA for the CDR3: TGTGCCAGCAGTCCGCGGGGGGTATTCACAGATACGCAGTATTTT. Translated: CASSPRGVFTDTQYF.

This clonotype turned up a few times. The V call is TRBV7-9, the J call TRBJ2-3; no reliable D call. This CDR3 region has 15 residues. V was shortened by 1 base and J by 2 bases, with 10 bases between the two germline ends. The germline V gene has CDR1 SEHNR and CDR2 FQNEAQ (reference sequence). This chain's CDR3 is CASSLGVKATDTQYF. In DNA form, the CDR3 reads TGTGCCAGCAGCTTAGGGGTCAAGGCCACAGATACGCAGTATTTT.

This clonotype was counted ten times or more. The chain couples TRBV15 to TRBJ2-1; D gene uncertain. The CDR3 extends over 15 amino acids. V was cut by 0 bases and J by 4 bases, with 10 bases left in between. CDR1 and CDR2 (germline): LNHNV, YYDKDF (reference sequence). The CDR3 loop is CATSRDLKYYNEQFF. CDR3 coding DNA: TGTGCCACCAGCAGAGATCTTAAATATTACAATGAGCAGTTCTTC.

The J gene is TRBJ2-3, the V gene TRBV29-1; unclear D gene. Germline V gives CDR1 SQVTM, CDR2 ANQGSEA. Deletions cut 0 bases from V and 3 bases from J, with 4 bases between. The CDR3 has 12 residues. The CDR3 DNA sequence: TGCAGCGTTGAAGATCTAACAGATACGCAGTATTTT. It translates to CSVEDLTDTQYF.

The chain recombines TRBV6-2 or TRBV6-3 with TRBJ1-1; TRBD1 matches at 11 bases. V lost 6 bases, J lost 3 bases, and 6 bases stayed unmatched. This CDR3 region has 15 residues. Germline-derived CDR1 and CDR2 are MNHEY and SVGEGT. The CDR3 spells CASSGDRGDYTEAFF. Written as DNA, the CDR3 is TGTGCCAGCAGCGGGGACAGGGGGGATTACACTGAAGCTTTCTTT.

In this sample, this clonotype turned up a few times. CDR3 sequence (DNA): TGTGCCAGCAGTTATCTGCGAAGGACTAGCGGGGGAGGTTCCACAGATACGCAGTATTTT. It encodes CASSYLRRTSGGGSTDTQYF. The genes are TRBV6-6 and TRBJ2-3, with 13 bases that match TRBD2. V gave up 3 bases and J gave up 2 bases; unmatched junction bases: 14. This CDR3 has 20 residues. Germline V gene sequence: CDR1 MNHNY, CDR2 SVGAGI (reference sequence).

This clonotype was seen a few times. The J gene is TRBJ1-1, the V gene TRBV6-2 or TRBV6-3; possible D gene TRBD1, 5 bases. CDR1 MNHEY and CDR2 SVGEGT come from the germline V gene. The CDR3 is 13 residues long. V was cut by 6 bases and J by 3 bases, with 11 bases left in between. In DNA, the CDR3 is TGTGCCAGCAGCCCGGGACCGGACACTGAAGCTTTCTTT. Protein: CASSPGPDTEAFF.

This clonotype has only a few counts. Here the CDR3 DNA reads TGTGCCAGCAGCCCCAGGGACAAGGGGGTAGAGACCCAGTACTTC. It specifies CASSPRDKGVETQYF. V usage is TRBV7-9 and J usage is TRBJ2-5; TRBD1 is a possible D gene (6 bases). The CDR3 is 15 amino acids. Per the germline V gene, CDR1 is SEHNR and CDR2 is FQNEAQ (reference sequence). Trimming shortened V by 5 bases and J by 4 bases, and 17 bases separated the two germline ends.

The chain couples TRBV4-1 to TRBJ2-5; the D is unclear. This CDR3 is 14 amino acids long. CDR1 and CDR2 from the germline V gene are MGHRA and YSYEKL. The V gene lost 0 bases and the J gene lost 3 bases, with 8 bases spanning the gap. The DNA for the CDR3 is TGCGCCAGCAGCCAAGACGAAGGAAAAGAGACCCAGTACTTC. Translation gives CASSQDEGKETQYF.

The V call is TRBV2, the J call TRBJ2-1, with D perhaps assigned TRBD1 or TRBD2 (6 bases each). Germline V lookup: CDR1 SNHLY, CDR2 FYNNEI. Deletions cut 7 bases from V and 9 bases from J, with 13 bases between. The CDR3 runs 12 residues. The CDR3 loop reads CASTKGGGEQFF. The DNA of the CDR3 is TGTGCCAGCACTAAGGGGGGCGGTGAGCAGTTCTTC.

This clonotype has just a few counts. The chain employs TRBV5-6 and TRBJ2-1; unclear D gene. Germline CDR1 reads SGHDT; CDR2 reads YYEEEE. Trimming pared 4 bases from V and 0 bases from J, leaving 17 bases between. The CDR3 spans 17 residues. This CDR3 is CASSTVSVPSSYNEQFF. The DNA for the CDR3 is TGTGCCAGCAGCACCGTGAGTGTCCCGAGCTCCTACAATGAGCAGTTCTTC.

The gene calls are TRBV19 and TRBJ1-2, with 7 nucleotides matching TRBD1. CDR1 LNHDA and CDR2 SQIVND come from the germline V gene (reference sequence). Unmatched junction bases numbered 10, after V lost 5 bases and J lost 4 bases. The CDR3 contains 15 residues. CDR3 sequence reads: CASSFRDRGGYGYTF. CDR3 in DNA: TGTGCCAGTAGTTTCCGGGACAGAGGTGGCTATGGCTACACCTTC.

This chain links TRBV14 with TRBJ2-1, with D perhaps matching TRBD1 or TRBD2 (5 bases each). The CDR3 covers 15 residues. Deletions cut 4 bases from V and 8 bases from J, with 18 bases between. The germline V gene has CDR1 SGHDN and CDR2 FVKESK. CDR3 amino acids: CASSLGALEGYEQFF. In nucleotides, the CDR3 is TGTGCCAGCAGCCTCGGGGCTTTAGAGGGCTATGAGCAGTTCTTC.

J is TRBJ2-7 and V is TRBV7-9; 7 bases align to TRBD1. Germline values: CDR1 SEHNR, CDR2 FQNEAQ (reference sequence). The J segment lost 2 bases and the V segment lost 4 bases, leaving 5 bases of the junction unmatched. The CDR3 covers 14 residues. This CDR3 reads CASSYPDRPYEQYV. CDR3 nucleotide sequence: TGTGCCAGCAGCTATCCGGACAGGCCCTACGAGCAGTACGTC.

This clonotype showed up just a few times. The gene calls are TRBV2 and TRBJ1-3; no clear D. The V gene's germline CDR1 is SNHLY and CDR2 FYNNEI. The CDR3 sequence is 16 residues long. Trimming shortened V by 4 bases and J by 3 bases, and 16 bases separated the two germline ends. CDR3 nucleotide sequence: TGTGCCAGCAGTGTTGATCGTGGAGGCATTGGAAACACCATATATTTT. This gives the protein CASSVDRGGIGNTIYF.

This clonotype has only a few counts. The chain uses TRBV6-6 and TRBJ2-3; 8 positions agree with TRBD2. Per the germline V gene, CDR1 is MNHNY and CDR2 is SVGAGI (reference sequence). CDR3 length: 18 residues. Losses at the gene ends were 2 bases for V and 2 bases for J; bases not matched to a gene: 12. CDR3 protein: CASSYESDSGKFTDTQYF. CDR3 nucleotide sequence: TGTGCCAGCAGTTACGAGTCGGATAGCGGGAAGTTCACAGATACGCAGTATTTT.